These T cell receptor beta chains were read from a single sample in a study of T cells after yellow fever vaccination. TCRdb ran MiXCR on the 5' RACE reads and lists one entry per CDR3 protein. The repertoire holds around 300,000 distinct CDR3 sequences, with around 4.4% as singletons. Sequenced here: PBMCs, sampled 15 days after the yellow fever booster vaccination. The source is a man between 18 and 35 years old who received the YFV17D yellow fever vaccine. Each CDR3 is given with its conserved first and last residue. The order of the fields is CDR3 DNA, CDR3 protein, J gene, clone size, V gene, D gene. D genes are given only for firm matches. Some rows have no size entry. The others give once, few or many, or a class for an expanded clone.

DNA: TGTGCCAGCAGCTCTCTGGACAGGAAGAACACTGAAGCTTTCTTT
CDR3: CASSSLDRKNTEAFF
J: TRBJ1-1
size: few
V: TRBV7-9
D: TRBD1

DNA: TGTGCCAGCAGCTCGGGACAGTGGAACACTGAAGCTTTCTTT
CDR3: CASSSGQWNTEAFF
J: TRBJ1-1
size: few
V: TRBV7-2
D: TRBD1

DNA: TGTGCCAGCGACCGATCAAGGGGCGGCGGCAATGAGCAGTTCTTC
CDR3: CASDRSRGGGNEQFF
J: TRBJ2-1
size: many
V: TRBV7-8
D: -

DNA: TGTGCCAGCAGCCAACTGAATCAGCCCCAGCATTTT
CDR3: CASSQLNQPQHF
J: TRBJ1-5
size: many
V: TRBV3-1
D: -

DNA: TGCAGTGCTAGAGAGCCCAGCCACAATGAGCAGTTCTTC
CDR3: CSAREPSHNEQFF
J: TRBJ2-1
size: many
V: TRBV20-1
D: -

DNA: TGTGCCAGCAGCGAAACTAGCGGGGGGTCTACAGATACGCAGTATTTT
CDR3: CASSETSGGSTDTQYF
J: TRBJ2-3
size: many
V: TRBV6-4
D: TRBD2

DNA: TGTGCTAGTGGTTTGGTACTAGGACTAGCGGGAGACCAAGAGACCCAGTACTTC
CDR3: CASGLVLGLAGDQETQYF
J: TRBJ2-5
size: few
V: TRBV12-5
D: TRBD2

DNA: TGCAGTGCTAGTTACTCCTACACAGATACGCAGTATTTT
CDR3: CSASYSYTDTQYF
J: TRBJ2-3
size: -
V: TRBV20-1
D: -

DNA: TGTGCCAGCAGTGAAGCTGTAGGGGCCTATGGCTACACCTTC
CDR3: CASSEAVGAYGYTF
J: TRBJ1-2
size: few
V: TRBV6-1
D: -

DNA: TGCAGCGTAAGGACAGGGGGCATCGCAGATACGCAGTATTTT
CDR3: CSVRTGGIADTQYF
J: TRBJ2-3
size: many
V: TRBV29-1
D: TRBD1

DNA: TGTGCCAGCAGCGTAGTAGGGGTAGGTACGCAGTATTTT
CDR3: CASSVVGVGTQYF
J: TRBJ2-3
size: many
V: TRBV9
D: -

DNA: TGCGCCAGCAGCCCCCAACAGGGGTACTATGGCTACACCTTC
CDR3: CASSPQQGYYGYTF
J: TRBJ1-2
size: many
V: TRBV4-1
D: TRBD1

DNA: TGTGCCAGCAGTTACAGGGGGACAGGTGGGCAGCCCCAGCATTTT
CDR3: CASSYRGTGGQPQHF
J: TRBJ1-5
size: many
V: TRBV6-5
D: TRBD1

DNA: TGTGCCAGCAGTTTTATCCATTCACCCCTCCACTTT
CDR3: CASSFIHSPLHF
J: TRBJ1-6
size: many
V: TRBV12-3/TRBV12-4
D: -

DNA: TGTGCCAGCAGTCGTCAGGGAGCTCGTGAAAAACTGTTTTTT
CDR3: CASSRQGAREKLFF
J: TRBJ1-4
size: -
V: TRBV7-9
D: -

DNA: TGTGCCAGCAGTTACTCAGCGGGGGCCTATATCGGGGAGCTGTTTTTT
CDR3: CASSYSAGAYIGELFF
J: TRBJ2-2
size: many
V: TRBV6-2/TRBV6-3
D: TRBD2